The following is a T cell receptor beta chain sequence with its context. The same CDR3 can be traced to other DNA sequences in this sample. This sample is part of a study of blood T cell repertoires in COVID-19. All enrollees were about 18 to 95 years old and from approximately 25 US areas. Each participant's cohort was designated according to participant-reported clinical history. Profiling relied on immunoSEQ multiplex PCR, and the TCRdb table lists in-frame clones only, not all of them. This sample has about 320,000 clones, with 90% found just once. The sequenced material came from PBMCs or T cells enriched from blood (not recorded which). The sequence derives from a woman aged 25-40 years who had been exposed to COVID-19.

The CDR3 here is CASSIPSTDTQYF. The CDR3 bases are TGTGCCAGTAGTATACCGAGCACAGATACGCAGTATTTT. This chain connects TRBV19 to TRBJ2-3, with D unresolved. CDR3 length: 13 residues. CDR1 is LNHDA, CDR2 SQIVND, per germline (reference sequence). Between the trimmed V and J ends, which lost 2 bases and 0 bases, there was a span of 3 bases.